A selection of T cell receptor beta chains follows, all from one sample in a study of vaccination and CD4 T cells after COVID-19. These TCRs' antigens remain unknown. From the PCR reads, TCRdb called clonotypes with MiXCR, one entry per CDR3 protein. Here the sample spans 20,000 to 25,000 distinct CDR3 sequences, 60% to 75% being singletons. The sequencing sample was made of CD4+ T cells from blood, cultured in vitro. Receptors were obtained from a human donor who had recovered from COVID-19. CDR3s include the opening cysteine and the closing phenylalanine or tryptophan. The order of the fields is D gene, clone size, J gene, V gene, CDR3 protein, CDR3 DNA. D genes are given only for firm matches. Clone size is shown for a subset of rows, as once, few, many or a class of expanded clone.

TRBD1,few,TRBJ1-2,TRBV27,CASSNRQGSGYTF,TGTGCCAGCAGTAACAGACAGGGTTCTGGCTACACCTTC
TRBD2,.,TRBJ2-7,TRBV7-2,CASSLDWEGGEQYF,TGTGCCAGCAGCTTAGACTGGGAGGGTGGTGAGCAGTACTTC
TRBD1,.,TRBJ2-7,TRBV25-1,CASRVQGMGEQYF,TGTGCCAGCAGGGTACAGGGGATGGGCGAGCAGTACTTC
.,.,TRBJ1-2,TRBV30,CAWSALSRGYTF,TGTGCCTGGAGTGCCCTCAGTCGGGGCTACACCTTC
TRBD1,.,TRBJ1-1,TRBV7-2,CASSPDRVNTEAFF,TGTGCCAGCAGCCCCGACAGGGTGAACACTGAAGCTTTCTTT
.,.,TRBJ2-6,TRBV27,CASAYWASGANVLTF,TGTGCCAGCGCCTACTGGGCGTCTGGGGCCAACGTCCTGACTTTC
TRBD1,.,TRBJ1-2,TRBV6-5,CASSYSQGAKGYTF,TGTGCCAGCAGTTACTCACAGGGGGCTAAAGGCTACACCTTC
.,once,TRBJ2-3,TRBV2,CARGLTDTQYF,TGTGCCAGGGGGCTAACAGATACGCAGTATTTT
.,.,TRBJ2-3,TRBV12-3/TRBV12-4,CASSRGPASEGTQYF,TGTGCCAGCAGCCGAGGTCCAGCCTCGGAGGGCACGCAGTATTTT
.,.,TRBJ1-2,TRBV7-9,CASSSPLGLRANYGYTF,TGTGCCAGCAGCTCACCTCTCGGGCTTCGGGCCAACTATGGCTACACCTTC
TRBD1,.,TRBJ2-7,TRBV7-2,CASSSQTGGPYEQYF,TGTGCCAGCAGCTCCCAGACAGGGGGTCCTTACGAGCAGTACTTC
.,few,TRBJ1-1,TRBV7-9,CASSFSGNTEAFF,TGTGCCAGCAGCTTTTCGGGGAACACTGAAGCTTTCTTT
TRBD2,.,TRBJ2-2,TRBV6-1,CAISDPGLAPGELFF,TGTGCCATCAGTGATCCGGGACTAGCTCCCGGGGAGCTGTTTTTT
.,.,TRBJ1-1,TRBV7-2,CASSLQDYTEAFF,TGTGCCAGCAGCTTGCAGGACTACACTGAAGCTTTCTTT
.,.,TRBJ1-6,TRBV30,CAWSVRATNSPLHF,TGTGCCTGGAGTGTACGAGCCACTAATTCACCCCTCCACTTT
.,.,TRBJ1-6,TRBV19,CASSINLGDSPLHF,TGTGCCAGTAGTATCAACCTAGGCGATTCACCCCTCCACTTT
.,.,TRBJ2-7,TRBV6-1,CACHGTGYEQYF,TGTGCCTGCCATGGGACGGGCTACGAGCAGTACTTC
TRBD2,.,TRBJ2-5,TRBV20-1,CSANWLAGGQETQYF,TGCAGTGCTAACTGGCTAGCGGGAGGGCAAGAGACCCAGTACTTC
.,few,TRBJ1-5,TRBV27,CASSLDRKRMQPQHF,TGTGCCAGCAGTCTCGACCGCAAAAGAATGCAGCCCCAGCATTTT
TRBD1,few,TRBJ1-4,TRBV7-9,CASSSGGANEKLFF,TGTGCCAGCAGCTCAGGGGGCGCCAATGAAAAACTGTTTTTT
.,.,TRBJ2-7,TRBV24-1,CATSDEGGYEQYF,TGTGCCACCAGTGACGAGGGAGGCTACGAGCAGTACTTC
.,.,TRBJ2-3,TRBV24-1,CATSDWDRADTQYF,TGTGCCACCAGTGATTGGGACCGCGCGGATACGCAGTATTTT